This T cell receptor beta chain was profiled in a study of T cells in tumors after PD-1 blockade. The repertoire was sequenced with immunoSEQ multiplex PCR; TCRdb's copy has only in-frame clones and lacks some. The sample contains approximately 47,000 clones, more than 65% of which appear only once. In germline, CDR1 is LGHDT, CDR2 YNNKEL (reference sequence). CDR3 length: 16 residues. V dropped 5 bases and J dropped 0 bases, with 16 bases sitting between them. The TCR sequence derives from a human donor with advanced basal cell or squamous cell carcinoma (not recorded which). The sequencing used PBMCs, collected before anti-PD-1 therapy. The chain combines TRBV3-1 (or the pseudogene TRBV3-2) with TRBJ1-2, with a tentative D call TRBD1 (6 bases). CDR3 amino acids: CASSYSGTPTNYGYTF. CDR3 in DNA: TGTGCCAGCAGCTACTCCGGGACACCTACTAACTATGGCTACACCTTC.